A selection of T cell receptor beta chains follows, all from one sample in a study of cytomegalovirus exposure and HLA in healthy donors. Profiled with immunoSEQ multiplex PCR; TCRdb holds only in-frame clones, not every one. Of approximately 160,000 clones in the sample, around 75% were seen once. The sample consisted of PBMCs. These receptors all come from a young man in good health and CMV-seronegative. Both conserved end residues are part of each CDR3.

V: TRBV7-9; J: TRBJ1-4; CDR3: CASSLDSEKLFF
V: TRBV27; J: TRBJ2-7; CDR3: CASRDRVNYQQYF
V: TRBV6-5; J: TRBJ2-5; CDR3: CASSSLGRQETQYF
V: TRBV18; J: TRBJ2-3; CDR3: CASSPSLGTDTQYF
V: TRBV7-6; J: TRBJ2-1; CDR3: CASSSRSGWDEQFF
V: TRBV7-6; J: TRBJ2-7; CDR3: CASSLGDRGSSYEQYF
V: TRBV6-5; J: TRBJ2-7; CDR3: CASSYWAGVRDEQYF
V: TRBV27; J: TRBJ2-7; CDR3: CASSSLAGDSYEQYF
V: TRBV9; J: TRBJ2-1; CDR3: CASSALDRGGEQFF
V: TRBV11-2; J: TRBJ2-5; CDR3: CASSPRPSSGQETQYF
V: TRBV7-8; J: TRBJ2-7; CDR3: CASSLEGTSGYYEQYF
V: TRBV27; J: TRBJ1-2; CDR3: CASSYSDRDGYTF
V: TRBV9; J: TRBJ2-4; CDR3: CASSVGDEGDIQYF
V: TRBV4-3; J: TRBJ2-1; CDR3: CASSSTSALGPYNEQFF
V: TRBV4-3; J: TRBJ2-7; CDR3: CASSQEGPSGSPEQYF
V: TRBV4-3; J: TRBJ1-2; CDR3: CASSQESGGLSRYGYTF
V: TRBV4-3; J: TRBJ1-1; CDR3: CASSQEGQGRVMNTEAFF
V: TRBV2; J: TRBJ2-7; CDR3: CALFRGRDYEQYF
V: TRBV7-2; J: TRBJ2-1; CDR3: CASSSAPEAYNEQFF
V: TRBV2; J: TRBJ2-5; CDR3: CASSEWLAEPGRETQYF
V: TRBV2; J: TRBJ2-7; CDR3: CASRDRGPEQYF
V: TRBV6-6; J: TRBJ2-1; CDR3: CASSYPSGIPYNEQFF
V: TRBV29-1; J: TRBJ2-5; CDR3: CSVTGVEETQYF
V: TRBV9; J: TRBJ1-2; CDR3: CASSVDGTGGDGYTF
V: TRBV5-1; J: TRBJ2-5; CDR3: CASSSIRANQETQYF
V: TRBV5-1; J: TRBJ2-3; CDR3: CASSLGTQTRIRDTQYF
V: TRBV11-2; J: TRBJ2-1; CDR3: CASSLEVWTSGRGEQFF
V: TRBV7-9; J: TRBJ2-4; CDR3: CASSLVGVSNIQYF
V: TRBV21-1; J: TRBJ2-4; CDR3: CASSKPGQLIQYF
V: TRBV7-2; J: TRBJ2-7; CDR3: CASSLPGLAGSEQYF
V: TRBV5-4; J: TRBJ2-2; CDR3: CATELWGGGRPRRPGELFF
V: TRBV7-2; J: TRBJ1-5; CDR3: CASSSFGLGQPQHF